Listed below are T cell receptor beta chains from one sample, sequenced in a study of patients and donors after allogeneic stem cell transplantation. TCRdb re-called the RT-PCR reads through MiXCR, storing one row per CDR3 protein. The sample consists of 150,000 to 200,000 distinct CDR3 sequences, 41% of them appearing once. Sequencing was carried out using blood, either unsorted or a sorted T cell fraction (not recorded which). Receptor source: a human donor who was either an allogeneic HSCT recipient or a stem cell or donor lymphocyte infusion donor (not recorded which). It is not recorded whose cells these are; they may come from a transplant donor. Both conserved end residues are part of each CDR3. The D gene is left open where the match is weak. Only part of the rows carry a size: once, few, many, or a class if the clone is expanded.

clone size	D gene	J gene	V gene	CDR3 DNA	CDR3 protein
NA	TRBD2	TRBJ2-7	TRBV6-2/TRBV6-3	TGTGCCAGCAGTTACCATCTACTAGCGGGAGACGACGAGCAGTACTTC	CASSYHLLAGDDEQYF
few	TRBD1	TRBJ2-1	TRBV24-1	TGTGCCACCAGTGATTCCCAAGGGGGCTCGCAGTTCTTC	CATSDSQGGSQFF
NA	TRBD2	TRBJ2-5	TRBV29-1	TGCAGCGTTACCCTCGGACAAGCGGGAGTAGAGACCCAGTACTTC	CSVTLGQAGVETQYF
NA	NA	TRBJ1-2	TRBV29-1	TGCAGCGTAGATGACGGCTATGGCTACACCTTC	CSVDDGYGYTF
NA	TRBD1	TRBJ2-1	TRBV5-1	TGCGCCAGCAGCTTTTTTTTTGGGGACAGGGGGCTGAATGAGCAGTTCTTC	CASSFFFGDRGLNEQFF
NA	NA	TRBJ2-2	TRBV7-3	TGTGCCAGCAGCTTAGGCAGGGAGGCCGGGGAGCTGTTTTTT	CASSLGREAGELFF
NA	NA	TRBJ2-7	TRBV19	TGTGCCAGTAGTATCGCCTTACCCTCCTACGAGCAGTACTTC	CASSIALPSYEQYF
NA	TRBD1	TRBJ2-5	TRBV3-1	TGTGCCAGCAGCCCGAGACAGGGGATCGGCGAGACCCAGTACTTC	CASSPRQGIGETQYF
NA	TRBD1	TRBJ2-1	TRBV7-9	TGTGCCAGCAGCTTAGCGGGGACAGGGGGCACGAATGAGCAGTTCTTC	CASSLAGTGGTNEQFF
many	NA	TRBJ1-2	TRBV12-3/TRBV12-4	TGTGCCAGCAGTCTGCCCCAGGGAGGATTCTATGGCTACACCTTC	CASSLPQGGFYGYTF